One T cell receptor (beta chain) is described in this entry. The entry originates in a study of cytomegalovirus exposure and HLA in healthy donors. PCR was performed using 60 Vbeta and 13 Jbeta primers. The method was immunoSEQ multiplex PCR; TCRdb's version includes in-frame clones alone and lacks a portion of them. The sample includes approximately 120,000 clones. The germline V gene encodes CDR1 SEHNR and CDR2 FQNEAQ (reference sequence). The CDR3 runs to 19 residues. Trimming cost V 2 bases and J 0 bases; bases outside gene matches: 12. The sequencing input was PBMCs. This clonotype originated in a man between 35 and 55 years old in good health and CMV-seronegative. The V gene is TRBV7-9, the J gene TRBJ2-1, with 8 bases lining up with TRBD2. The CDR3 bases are TGTGCCAGCAGCTTAAGTTGGAGTAGCGGGACTAGCTCCTACAATGAGCAGTTCTTC. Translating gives CASSLSWSSGTSSYNEQFF. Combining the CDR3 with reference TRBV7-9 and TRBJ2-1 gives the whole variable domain DTGVSQNPRHKITKRGQNVTFRCDPISEHNRLYWYRQTLGQGPEFLTYFQNEAQLEKSRLLSDRFSAERPKGSFSTLEIQRTEQGDSAMYLCASSLSWSSGTSSYNEQFFGPGTRLTVL.